This T cell receptor (beta chain) was recorded in a study of blood T cell repertoires in COVID-19. CDR3 length: 17 residues. The V gene's germline CDR1 is SNHLY and CDR2 FYNNEI. The V gene lost 3 bases and the J gene lost 1 base, with 18 bases spanning the gap. In Seattle, patients joined the study during active infection and were tracked longitudinally. Profiled with immunoSEQ multiplex PCR; TCRdb holds only in-frame clones, not every one. Among 75,000 to 90,000 clones listed, around 80% were seen once. The sequence came from a man aged 55 to 70 with COVID-19, enrolled during active disease. Sequenced input: peripheral blood. The V and J genes are TRBV2 and TRBJ1-1; D unclear. In nucleotides, the CDR3 is TGTGCCAGCAGTGACATTTCCAGGAATCTGAGGAACACTGAAGCTTTCTTT. It encodes CASSDISRNLRNTEAFF.